The source of this TCR beta chain is a study of blood T cell repertoires in COVID-19. Germline loops: CDR1 LNHDA, CDR2 SQIVND (reference sequence). Between the trimmed V and J ends, which lost 5 bases and 1 base, there was a span of 14 bases. The CDR3 extends over 15 amino acids. Sequencing was performed with immunoSEQ multiplex PCR; in TCRdb, only in-frame clones are kept and a portion is missing. Here the sample spans 95,000 to 110,000 clones, approximately 80% being singletons. The rearrangement links TRBV19 to TRBJ1-1, with a weak D call TRBD1 (5 bases). The sequence was obtained from a man in his sixties with acute or convalescent COVID-19. Sequencing used peripheral blood. The CDR3 loop reads CASSDPTVWNTEAFF. The DNA of the CDR3 is TGTGCCAGTAGTGACCCGACAGTTTGGAACACTGAAGCTTTCTTT.